This T cell receptor (beta chain) was recorded in a study of blood T cell repertoires in COVID-19. There are 12 residues in the CDR3. Germline lookup yields CDR1 SEHNR and CDR2 FQNEAQ (reference sequence). V was pared by 7 bases and J by 8 bases, with 12 bases between. This clone was seen only a few times. Original processing methods: Estimated nucleated cell counts came from reference gene primer amplification. Using immunoSEQ multiplex PCR, the repertoire was profiled, and TCRdb retains in-frame clones only, with some absent. V, J and clone size are taken as reported in that table, and D and trimming were inferred from the DNA itself. Of roughly 250,000 clones listed, just under 85% are singletons.

The sequenced sample consisted of peripheral blood. The sequence came from a woman aged 55-70 years with active or convalescent COVID-19. V and J are TRBV7-9 and TRBJ2-1, with D perhaps matching TRBD2 (6 bases). CDR3 residues: CASKEGWDEQFF. CDR3 DNA: TGTGCCAGCAAGGAGGGTTGGGATGAGCAGTTCTTC. The full variable domain, with the rest looked up from reference TRBV7-9 and TRBJ2-1, is DTGVSQNPRHKITKRGQNVTFRCDPISEHNRLYWYRQTLGQGPEFLTYFQNEAQLEKSRLLSDRFSAERPKGSFSTLEIQRTEQGDSAMYLCASKEGWDEQFFGPGTRLTVL.